The rows below give T cell receptor beta chains drawn from one sample of a study of response to subunit inactivated influenza vaccine. TCRdb fed the RT-PCR reads into MiXCR, producing one record per CDR3 protein. Among 500,000 to 650,000 distinct CDR3 sequences, approximately 7.1% were seen once, and the ten largest hold over 10%. The sample in question was PBMCs from blood, obtained less than 30 months after vaccination. The source is a man aged 45 to 75 who received an inactivated influenza vaccine. The CDR3 runs from the conserved cysteine through the conserved F or W. A D gene is named only where the DNA matches it firmly. Not all rows give a size; the values are once, few, many and, for expanded clones, a class.

J gene: TRBJ2-7
V gene: TRBV29-1
D gene: -
clone size: -
CDR3 DNA: TGCAGCGTCGGAACAAGGAACGAGCAGTACTTC
CDR3 protein: CSVGTRNEQYF

J gene: TRBJ1-1
V gene: TRBV20-1
D gene: -
clone size: few
CDR3 DNA: TGCAGTGCCCCCATGAGGAACGCTGAAGCTTTCTTT
CDR3 protein: CSAPMRNAEAFF

J gene: TRBJ2-1
V gene: TRBV24-1
D gene: -
clone size: few
CDR3 DNA: TGTGCCACCAGTGAGCCTGGGACCTACAATGAGCAGTTCTTC
CDR3 protein: CATSEPGTYNEQFF

J gene: TRBJ2-2
V gene: TRBV7-2
D gene: TRBD1
clone size: -
CDR3 DNA: TGTGCCAGCAGCGTCAGGGGGCTGAACACCGGGGAGCTGTTTTTT
CDR3 protein: CASSVRGLNTGELFF

J gene: TRBJ1-4
V gene: TRBV7-9
D gene: -
clone size: many
CDR3 DNA: TGTGCCAGCAGCCGGAGCAGGGGTGCTTTGAGGGAGGAAAAACTGTTTTTT
CDR3 protein: CASSRSRGALREEKLFF

J gene: TRBJ2-5
V gene: TRBV21-1
D gene: -
clone size: -
CDR3 DNA: TGTGCCAGCACCGTGACAGGGGGGGAGACCCAGTACTTC
CDR3 protein: CASTVTGGETQYF

J gene: TRBJ1-4
V gene: TRBV5-1
D gene: TRBD1
clone size: -
CDR3 DNA: TGCGCCAGCAGCTTGGCCGGGACAGGTCCTAATGAAAAACTGTTTTTT
CDR3 protein: CASSLAGTGPNEKLFF

J gene: TRBJ2-5
V gene: TRBV11-1
D gene: -
clone size: few
CDR3 DNA: TGTGCCAGCAGCTTAGAAGGCAGGCTACGACAAAAGGGACAAGGGACCCAGTACTTC
CDR3 protein: CASSLEGRLRQKGQGTQYF

J gene: TRBJ1-5
V gene: TRBV7-2
D gene: -
clone size: few
CDR3 DNA: TGTGCCAGCAGCTCGGACAAGGGTGGGTCCCAGCATTTT
CDR3 protein: CASSSDKGGSQHF

J gene: TRBJ2-1
V gene: TRBV7-9
D gene: TRBD2
clone size: many
CDR3 DNA: TGTGCCAGCAGCCCTCCTAGCGGGAGCGACAATGAGCAGTTCTTC
CDR3 protein: CASSPPSGSDNEQFF

J gene: TRBJ1-3
V gene: TRBV12-3/TRBV12-4
D gene: -
clone size: many
CDR3 DNA: TGTGCCAGCAGTCAAACCAAATTTGGAAACACCATATATTTT
CDR3 protein: CASSQTKFGNTIYF

J gene: TRBJ1-4
V gene: TRBV29-1
D gene: -
clone size: many
CDR3 DNA: TGCAGCGCCTGGACAGTTCTTAATGAAAAACTGTTTTTT
CDR3 protein: CSAWTVLNEKLFF

J gene: TRBJ2-6
V gene: TRBV18
D gene: -
clone size: many
CDR3 DNA: TGTGCCAGCTCACCCACAGGCTCTGGGGCCAACGTCCTGACTTTC
CDR3 protein: CASSPTGSGANVLTF

J gene: TRBJ2-2
V gene: TRBV18
D gene: -
clone size: many
CDR3 DNA: TGTGCCAGCTCACGACAGCAGGGGCGCAACACCGGGGAGCTGTTTTTT
CDR3 protein: CASSRQQGRNTGELFF

J gene: TRBJ2-1
V gene: TRBV3-1
D gene: TRBD2
clone size: many
CDR3 DNA: TGTGCCAGCAGCGCACCCGGGACTAGCGCGTTCTTC
CDR3 protein: CASSAPGTSAFF

J gene: TRBJ2-2
V gene: TRBV12-3/TRBV12-4
D gene: -
clone size: -
CDR3 DNA: TGTGCCAGCAGTCCTGGTGCGGGAAACACCGGGGAGCTGTTTTTT
CDR3 protein: CASSPGAGNTGELFF

J gene: TRBJ2-1
V gene: TRBV28
D gene: -
clone size: few
CDR3 DNA: TGTGCCAGCAGTTTCCTCAGCGATGAGCAGTTCTTC
CDR3 protein: CASSFLSDEQFF

J gene: TRBJ2-4
V gene: TRBV18
D gene: TRBD1
clone size: few
CDR3 DNA: TGTGCCAGCTCACCACCGTCAGGGGGCTGGAACATTCAGTACTTC
CDR3 protein: CASSPPSGGWNIQYF

J gene: TRBJ2-1
V gene: TRBV2
D gene: TRBD2
clone size: -
CDR3 DNA: TGTGCCAGCAACGGACTAGCGGGAGACGAGCAGTTCTTC
CDR3 protein: CASNGLAGDEQFF

J gene: TRBJ1-6
V gene: TRBV9
D gene: -
clone size: few
CDR3 DNA: TGTGCCAGCAGCCGTCCCGGTTCACCCCTCCACTTT
CDR3 protein: CASSRPGSPLHF

J gene: TRBJ2-5
V gene: TRBV28
D gene: TRBD1
clone size: few
CDR3 DNA: TGTGCCAGCAGTTCCCGACAGGGGGCTTACGAGACCCAGTACTTC
CDR3 protein: CASSSRQGAYETQYF

J gene: TRBJ2-7
V gene: TRBV7-8
D gene: -
clone size: -
CDR3 DNA: TGTGCCAGCAGCTTAGATCTTAGGTTGCACGAGCAGTACTTC
CDR3 protein: CASSLDLRLHEQYF

J gene: TRBJ2-3
V gene: TRBV4-1
D gene: TRBD2
clone size: -
CDR3 DNA: TGCGCCAGCAGCCAAGGGACGAGCGGGGCGAGCACAGATACGCAGTATTTT
CDR3 protein: CASSQGTSGASTDTQYF

J gene: TRBJ2-3
V gene: TRBV6-2/TRBV6-3
D gene: -
clone size: few
CDR3 DNA: TGTGCCAGCAGTTACGAAGGGGTGACAGGAGGACACACTCACACTTTGGCAGATACGCAGTATTTT
CDR3 protein: CASSYEGVTGGHTHTLADTQYF

J gene: TRBJ2-7
V gene: TRBV5-1
D gene: TRBD1
clone size: many
CDR3 DNA: TGCGCCAGCAGCTTTTTCCGGGACAGGAACGAGCAGTACTTC
CDR3 protein: CASSFFRDRNEQYF

J gene: TRBJ2-1
V gene: TRBV18
D gene: TRBD2
clone size: few
CDR3 DNA: TGTGCCAGCTCACCATTCGGCGGGGGGGTAGTCAATGAGCAGTTCTTC
CDR3 protein: CASSPFGGGVVNEQFF

J gene: TRBJ2-5
V gene: TRBV3-1
D gene: -
clone size: -
CDR3 DNA: TGTGCCAGCAGCCAAGATTGGGCCGGGACCCAGTACTTC
CDR3 protein: CASSQDWAGTQYF

J gene: TRBJ2-7
V gene: TRBV7-9
D gene: TRBD2
clone size: few
CDR3 DNA: TGTGCCAGCAGCTTAACAACTAGCGGGGGCCGAACCTACGAGCAGTACTTC
CDR3 protein: CASSLTTSGGRTYEQYF

J gene: TRBJ2-1
V gene: TRBV29-1
D gene: -
clone size: many
CDR3 DNA: TGCAGCGTTGGGGATGGCGGCTCCTACAATGAGCAGTTCTTC
CDR3 protein: CSVGDGGSYNEQFF

J gene: TRBJ2-3
V gene: TRBV4-3
D gene: -
clone size: few
CDR3 DNA: TGCGCCAGCAGCCAAGCTAGACAGGTCCCAGATACGCAGTATTTT
CDR3 protein: CASSQARQVPDTQYF

J gene: TRBJ2-3
V gene: TRBV20-1
D gene: TRBD2
clone size: few
CDR3 DNA: TGCAGTGCTAGAGATCTAGCGGGGGATTACACAGATACGCAGTATTTT
CDR3 protein: CSARDLAGDYTDTQYF

J gene: TRBJ1-2
V gene: TRBV6-1
D gene: -
clone size: few
CDR3 DNA: TGTGCCAGCAGTGAAGCGCTTCCAGGGGCGAACTATGGCTACACCTTC
CDR3 protein: CASSEALPGANYGYTF

J gene: TRBJ1-1
V gene: TRBV20-1
D gene: -
clone size: -
CDR3 DNA: TGCAGTGCTAGAGATGTACAGCTAAACACTGAAGCTTTCTTT
CDR3 protein: CSARDVQLNTEAFF

J gene: TRBJ2-2
V gene: TRBV9
D gene: -
clone size: few
CDR3 DNA: TGTGCCAGCAGCGTGACCCCGAACACCGGGGAGCTGTTTTTT
CDR3 protein: CASSVTPNTGELFF

J gene: TRBJ2-7
V gene: TRBV18
D gene: -
clone size: many
CDR3 DNA: TGTGCCAGCAGCCCGGGACGCTACGAGCAGTACTTC
CDR3 protein: CASSPGRYEQYF